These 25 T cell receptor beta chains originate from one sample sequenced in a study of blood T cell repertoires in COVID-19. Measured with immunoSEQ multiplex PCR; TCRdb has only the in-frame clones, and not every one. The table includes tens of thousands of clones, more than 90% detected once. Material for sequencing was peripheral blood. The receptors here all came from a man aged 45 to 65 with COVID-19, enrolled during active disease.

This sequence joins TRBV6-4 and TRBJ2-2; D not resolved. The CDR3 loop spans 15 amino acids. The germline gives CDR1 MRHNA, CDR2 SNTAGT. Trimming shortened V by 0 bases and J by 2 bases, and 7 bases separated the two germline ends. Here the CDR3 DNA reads TGTGCCAGCAGTGACTCGGCAGTTAACACCGGGGAGCTGTTTTTT. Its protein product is CASSDSAVNTGELFF.

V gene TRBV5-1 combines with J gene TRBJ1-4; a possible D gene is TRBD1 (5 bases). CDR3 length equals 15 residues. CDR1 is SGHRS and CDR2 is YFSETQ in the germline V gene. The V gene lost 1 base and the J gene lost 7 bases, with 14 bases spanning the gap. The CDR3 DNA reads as TGCGCCAGCAGCTTGAGTGGGGCCCTAGGTGAAAAACTGTTTTTT. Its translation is CASSLSGALGEKLFF. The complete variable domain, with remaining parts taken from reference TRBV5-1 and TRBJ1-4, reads KAGVTQTPRYLIKTRGQQVTLSCSPISGHRSVSWYQQTPGQGLQFLFEYFSETQRNKGNFPGRFSGRQFSNSRSEMNVSTLELGDSALYLCASSLSGALGEKLFFGSGTQLSVL.

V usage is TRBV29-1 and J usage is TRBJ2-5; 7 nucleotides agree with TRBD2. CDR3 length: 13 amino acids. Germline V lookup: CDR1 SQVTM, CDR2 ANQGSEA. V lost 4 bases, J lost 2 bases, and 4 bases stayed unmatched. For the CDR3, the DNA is TGCAGCGTTGCAGCGGGGCTTCAAGAGACCCAGTACTTC. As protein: CSVAAGLQETQYF.

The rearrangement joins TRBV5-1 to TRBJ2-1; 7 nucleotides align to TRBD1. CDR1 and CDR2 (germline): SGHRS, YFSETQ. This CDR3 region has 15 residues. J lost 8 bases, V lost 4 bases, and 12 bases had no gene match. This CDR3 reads CASSGTGVVGDEQFF. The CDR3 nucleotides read TGCGCCAGCAGCGGTACAGGGGTAGTGGGAGATGAGCAGTTCTTC.

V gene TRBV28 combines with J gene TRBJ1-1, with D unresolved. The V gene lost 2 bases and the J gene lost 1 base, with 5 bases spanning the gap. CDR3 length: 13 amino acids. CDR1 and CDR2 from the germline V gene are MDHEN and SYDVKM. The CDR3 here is CASSLGGNTEAFF. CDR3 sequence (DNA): TGTGCCAGCAGTTTAGGAGGGAACACTGAAGCTTTCTTT.

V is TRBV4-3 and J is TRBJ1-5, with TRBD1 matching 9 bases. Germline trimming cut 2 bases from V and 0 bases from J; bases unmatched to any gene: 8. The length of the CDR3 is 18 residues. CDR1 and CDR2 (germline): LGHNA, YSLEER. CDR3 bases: TGCGCCAGCAGCCAAAATGCCGGGACAGGGTTTAGCAATCAGCCCCAGCATTTT. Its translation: CASSQNAGTGFSNQPQHF.

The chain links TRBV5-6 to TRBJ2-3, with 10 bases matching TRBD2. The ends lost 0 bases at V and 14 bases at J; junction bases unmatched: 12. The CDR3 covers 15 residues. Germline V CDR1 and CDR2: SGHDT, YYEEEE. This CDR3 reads CASSLVAGGPPTAYF. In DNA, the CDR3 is TGTGCCAGCAGCTTGGTAGCGGGAGGACCACCGACCGCGTATTTT.

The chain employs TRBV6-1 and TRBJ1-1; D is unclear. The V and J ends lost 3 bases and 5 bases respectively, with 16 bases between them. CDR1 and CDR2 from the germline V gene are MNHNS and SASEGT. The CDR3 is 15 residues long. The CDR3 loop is CASSEALGRRTEAFF. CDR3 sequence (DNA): TGTGCCAGCAGTGAGGCCCTGGGCCGGAGGACTGAAGCTTTCTTT.

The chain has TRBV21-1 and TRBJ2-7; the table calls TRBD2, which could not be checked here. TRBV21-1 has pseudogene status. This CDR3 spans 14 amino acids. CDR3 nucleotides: TGTGCCTCCTTCCCAGACGGGATCTCCTACGAGCAGTACTTC. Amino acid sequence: CASFPDGISYEQYF.

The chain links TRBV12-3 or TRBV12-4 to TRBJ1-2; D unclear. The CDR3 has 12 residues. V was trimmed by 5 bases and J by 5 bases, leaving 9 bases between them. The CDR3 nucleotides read TGTGCCAGCAGTCTCCGGGAGTATGGCTACACCTTC. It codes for CASSLREYGYTF.

CDR3 nucleotide sequence: TGCGCCAGCAGCTGGGGGGACAGGGAGACCTACGAGCAGTACTTC. Its protein product is CASSWGDRETYEQYF. The V gene is TRBV5-1, the J gene TRBJ2-7, with 9 nucleotides matching TRBD1. This CDR3 has 15 residues. With V trimmed by 3 bases and J by 2 bases, 6 bases remained unmatched. Germline V lookup: CDR1 SGHRS, CDR2 YFSETQ.

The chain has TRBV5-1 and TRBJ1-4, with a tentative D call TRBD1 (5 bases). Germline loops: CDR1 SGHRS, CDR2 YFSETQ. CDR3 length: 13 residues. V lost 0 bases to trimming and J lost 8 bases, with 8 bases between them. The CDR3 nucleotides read TGCGCCAGCAGCTTGGGACAGTCGGAAAAACTGTTTTTT. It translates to CASSLGQSEKLFF.

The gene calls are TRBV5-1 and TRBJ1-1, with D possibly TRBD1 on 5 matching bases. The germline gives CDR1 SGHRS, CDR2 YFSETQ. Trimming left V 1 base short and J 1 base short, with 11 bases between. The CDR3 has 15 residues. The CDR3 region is CASSLQARANTEAFF. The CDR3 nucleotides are TGCGCCAGCAGCTTGCAGGCCAGGGCGAACACTGAAGCTTTCTTT.

The CDR3 DNA follows: TGTGCCAGCAGCTTGTCCGAACTAGCCAACACTGAAGCTTTCTTT. Protein product: CASSLSELANTEAFF. The V and J genes are TRBV11-2 and TRBJ1-1; D unresolved. The CDR3 extends over 15 amino acids. The V gene lost 3 bases and the J gene lost 2 bases, with 13 bases spanning the gap. Per the germline V gene, CDR1 is SGHAT and CDR2 is FQNNGV.

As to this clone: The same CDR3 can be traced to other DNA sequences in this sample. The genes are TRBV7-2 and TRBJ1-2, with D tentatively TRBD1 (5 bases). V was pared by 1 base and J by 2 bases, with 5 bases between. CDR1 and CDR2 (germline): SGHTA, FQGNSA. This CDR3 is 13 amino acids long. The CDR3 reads CASSLGGNYGYTF. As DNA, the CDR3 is TGTGCCAGCAGCTTAGGGGGCAACTATGGCTACACCTTC.

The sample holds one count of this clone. In nucleotides, the CDR3 is TGTGCCTGGAGTGACTACCCCCGGGGTCCAGATACGCAGTATTTT. Translation gives CAWSDYPRGPDTQYF. The gene calls are TRBV30 and TRBJ2-3; a weak D match, TRBD2 (5 bases). The CDR3 length is 15 residues. Trimming took 1 base from V and 4 from J, leaving 15 bases between them. Germline V gives CDR1 GTSNPN, CDR2 SVGIG (reference sequence).

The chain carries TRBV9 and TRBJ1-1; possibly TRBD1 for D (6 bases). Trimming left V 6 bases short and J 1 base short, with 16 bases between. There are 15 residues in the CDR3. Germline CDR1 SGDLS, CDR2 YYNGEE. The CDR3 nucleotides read TGTGCCAGCAACTATCCCACGACAGGGAACACTGAAGCTTTCTTT. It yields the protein CASNYPTTGNTEAFF.

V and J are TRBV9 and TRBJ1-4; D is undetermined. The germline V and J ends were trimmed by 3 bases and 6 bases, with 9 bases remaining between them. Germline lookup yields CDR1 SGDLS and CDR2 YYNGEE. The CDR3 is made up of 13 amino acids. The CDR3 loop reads CASSASSDEKLFF. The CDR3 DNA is TGTGCCAGCAGCGCCTCTTCCGATGAAAAACTGTTTTTT. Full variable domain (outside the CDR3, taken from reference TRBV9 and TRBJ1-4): DSGVTQTPKHLITATGQRVTLRCSPRSGDLSVYWYQQSLDQGLQFLIQYYNGEERAKGNILERFSAQQFPDLHSELNLSSLELGDSALYFCASSASSDEKLFFGSGTQLSVL.

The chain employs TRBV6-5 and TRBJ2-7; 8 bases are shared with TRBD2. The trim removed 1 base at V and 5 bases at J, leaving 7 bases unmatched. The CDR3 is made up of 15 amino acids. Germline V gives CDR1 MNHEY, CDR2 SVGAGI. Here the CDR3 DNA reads TGTGCCAGCAGTTACTGGTCCGGGAGGGTCCACGAGCAGTACTTC. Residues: CASSYWSGRVHEQYF.

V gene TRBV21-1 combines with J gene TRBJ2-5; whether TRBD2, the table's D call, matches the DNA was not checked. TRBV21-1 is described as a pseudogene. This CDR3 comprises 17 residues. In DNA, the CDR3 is TGTGCCAGCAGCAAAGGCCCACCGGAACCCGGCGGGGAGACCCAGTACTTC. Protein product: CASSKGPPEPGGETQYF.

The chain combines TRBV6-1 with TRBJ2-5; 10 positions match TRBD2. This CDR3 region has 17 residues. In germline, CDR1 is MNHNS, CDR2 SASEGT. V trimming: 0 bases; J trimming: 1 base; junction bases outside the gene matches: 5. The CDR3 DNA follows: TGTGCCAGCAGTGAAGCGCATGTAGCGGGAGGCCAAGAGACCCAGTACTTC. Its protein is CASSEAHVAGGQETQYF.

The CDR3 region is CASSIYRGGYEQYF. CDR3 bases: TGTGCCAGTAGTATCTACAGGGGTGGCTACGAGCAGTACTTC. The rearrangement joins TRBV19 to TRBJ2-7; TRBD1 matches 7 bases. Germline CDR1 is LNHDA and CDR2 is SQIVND (reference sequence). V trimming: 3 bases; J trimming: 3 bases; junction bases outside the gene matches: 5. CDR3 length equals 14 residues.

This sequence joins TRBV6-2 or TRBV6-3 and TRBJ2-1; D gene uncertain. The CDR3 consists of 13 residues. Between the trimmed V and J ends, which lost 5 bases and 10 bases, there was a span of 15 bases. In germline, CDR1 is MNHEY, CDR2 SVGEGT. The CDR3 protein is CASSLEEGLEQFF. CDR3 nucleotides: TGTGCCAGCAGTCTCGAGGAAGGCCTGGAGCAGTTCTTC.

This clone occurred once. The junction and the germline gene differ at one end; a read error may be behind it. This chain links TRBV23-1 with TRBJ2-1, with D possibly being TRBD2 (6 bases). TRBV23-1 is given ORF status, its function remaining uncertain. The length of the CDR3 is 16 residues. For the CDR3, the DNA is TGCGCCAGCAGGCAATCCTCTAGCGTCCGATACAATGAGCAGTTCTTC. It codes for CASRQSSSVRYNEQFF.

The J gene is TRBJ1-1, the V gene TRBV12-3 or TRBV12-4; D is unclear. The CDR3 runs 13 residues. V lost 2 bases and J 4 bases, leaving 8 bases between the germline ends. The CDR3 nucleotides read TGTGCCAGCAGTTTAACAAGGAGCACTGAAGCTTTCTTT. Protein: CASSLTRSTEAFF.